The 28 T cell receptor beta chains in this list originate from one sample, sequenced in a study of blood T cells in healthy people across ages. Sample-barcoded 5' priming and a J-beta primer mix drove a second PCR of about 7 to 12 cycles. TCRdb reprocessed the 5' RACE reads with MiXCR, giving one entry per CDR3 protein. Of roughly 1.9 million distinct CDR3 sequences listed, about two fifths are singletons. The sample was blood. The receptors originated from a human donor in good health.

This clonotype was counted between two and nine times. The chain has TRBV27 and TRBJ1-2, with 7 bases identical to TRBD1. This CDR3 region has 15 residues. V dropped 4 bases and J dropped 4; count of bases not matched to a gene: 9. The germline CDR1 and CDR2 sequences are MNHEY and SMNVEV (reference sequence). The CDR3 sequence: CASSSTGAAGYGYTF. The DNA of the CDR3 is TGTGCCAGCAGTTCCACAGGGGCGGCCGGCTATGGCTACACCTTC.

The chain is built from TRBV7-2 and TRBJ2-1; no reliable D call. The ends were cut back, 3 bases at V and 0 bases at J, with 12 bases in the middle. The CDR3 runs to 16 residues. CDR1 SGHTA and CDR2 FQGNSA come from the germline V gene. The CDR3 region is CASSFRVDLSYNEQFF. In nucleotides, the CDR3 is TGTGCCAGCAGCTTTAGGGTGGACCTCTCCTACAATGAGCAGTTCTTC. The complete variable domain, with remaining parts taken from reference TRBV7-2 and TRBJ2-1, reads GAGVSQSPSNKVTEKGKDVELRCDPISGHTALYWYRQSLGQGLEFLIYFQGNSAPDKSGLPSDRFSAERTGGSVSTLTIQRTQQEDSAVYLCASSFRVDLSYNEQFFGPGTRLTVL.

A word on this clonotype: A much larger clone lies a single base off, so this may be a read error. The chain couples TRBV25-1 to TRBJ2-5; 9 nucleotides line up with TRBD1. The J call may be incorrect, as the DNA end agrees better with TRBJ2-7. Germline lookup yields CDR1 MGHDK and CDR2 SYGVNS. The CDR3 extends over 16 amino acids. The CDR3 DNA sequence: TGTGCCAGCAGTGGTCCCTTCCGGGACAGGGTATACGAGCAGTACTTC. It encodes CASSGPFRDRVYEQYF.

This clonotype was observed a handful of times. The chain combines TRBV18 with TRBJ1-2; 7 bases fit TRBD1. The germline CDR1 and CDR2 sequences are KGHSH and LQKENI. CDR3 length equals 15 residues. V shed 3 bases and J 2 bases; nucleotides not matched to a gene: 6. CDR3 sequence reads: CASSPFTTGNYGYTF. CDR3 bases: TGTGCCAGCTCACCCTTCACGACAGGGAACTATGGCTACACCTTC.

The table lists this clonotype with a few counts. V is TRBV7-9 and J is TRBJ2-1; D is tentatively TRBD1 or TRBD2 (5 bases each). From germline, CDR1 is SEHNR and CDR2 FQNEAQ (reference sequence). This CDR3 is built from 15 residues. V was cut by 4 bases and J by 7 bases, with 17 bases left in between. Written as DNA, the CDR3 is TGTGCCAGCAGCTCACCGGCAGGGAGAGGAAATGAGCAGTTCTTC. The encoded protein is CASSSPAGRGNEQFF.

The chain links TRBV4-3 to TRBJ2-7; D gene ambiguous. This CDR3 is 13 amino acids long. V dropped 4 bases and J dropped 4 bases, with 11 bases sitting between them. Germline assignment: CDR1 LGHNA and CDR2 YSLEER. DNA of the CDR3: TGCGCCAGCAGCCCCTTTATAGGTTACGAGCAGTACTTC. It yields the protein CASSPFIGYEQYF.

The rearrangement links TRBV20-1 to TRBJ1-1; 8 nucleotides line up with TRBD1. There are 13 residues in the CDR3. Germline V gives CDR1 DFQATT, CDR2 SNEGSKA (reference sequence). V shed 6 bases and J 1 base; nucleotides not matched to a gene: 4. The CDR3 DNA sequence: TGCAGTGCCCCGACAGGGGAGAACACTGAAGCTTTCTTT. It is translated as CSAPTGENTEAFF.

Only a few counts were recorded for this clonotype. The chain employs TRBV11-2 and TRBJ2-1, with a weak D call TRBD1 (6 bases). Germline CDR1 reads SGHAT; CDR2 reads FQNNGV. V was pared by 5 bases and J by 7 bases, with 15 bases between. This CDR3 is built from 14 residues. The CDR3 sequence is CASSLGGYGNEQFF. DNA for the CDR3: TGTGCCAGCAGCCTAGGGGGTTATGGGAATGAGCAGTTCTTC.

The chain combines TRBV29-1 with TRBJ1-1, with TRBD1 matching 10 bases. The CDR3 totals 18 residues. The junction had 17 bases not matched to a gene; V was cut back by 3 bases and J by 4 bases. CDR1 is SQVTM and CDR2 is ANQGSEA in the germline V gene. DNA for the CDR3: TGCAGCGTTGATGGGGGGTGGGGACAGGGGAAATTGAGCACTGAAGCTTTCTTT. Translated, it gives CSVDGGWGQGKLSTEAFF.

The chain employs TRBV2 and TRBJ2-5, with D possibly matching TRBD2 (6 bases). The CDR3 has 14 amino acids. CDR1 is SNHLY and CDR2 is FYNNEI in the germline V gene. Between the trimmed V and J ends, which lost 5 bases and 4 bases, there was a span of 14 bases. The CDR3 protein is CASSFEWGGETQYF. In DNA form, the CDR3 reads TGTGCCAGCAGTTTTGAATGGGGAGGAGAGACCCAGTACTTC.

A few counts support this clonotype. The rearrangement joins TRBV5-1 to TRBJ2-1, with TRBD1 as a possible D gene (6 bases). V lost 2 bases and J 0 bases, leaving 21 bases between the germline ends. The CDR3 is 19 amino acids. Germline V lookup: CDR1 SGHRS, CDR2 YFSETQ. The DNA of the CDR3 is TGCGCCAGCAGCTTAGGTCGGAGACAGGTTCTTAGCTCCTACAATGAGCAGTTCTTC. Translated, it gives CASSLGRRQVLSSYNEQFF.

This clonotype has more than one count but fewer than ten. The chain joins TRBV6-5 to TRBJ1-4, with TRBD1 identical over 7 bases. V gave up 5 bases and J gave up 4 bases; unmatched junction bases: 4. Germline CDR1 and CDR2: MNHEY and SVGAGI. This CDR3 is built from 14 residues. The CDR3 protein is CASSGDSFNEKLFF. The CDR3 nucleotides are TGTGCCAGCAGTGGGGACAGCTTTAATGAAAAACTGTTTTTT.

The CDR3 loop reads CASSLAWDSGGIYEQYF. The CDR3 nucleotides are TGTGCCAGCAGCTTGGCCTGGGATAGCGGGGGCATTTACGAGCAGTACTTC. The chain carries TRBV5-5 and TRBJ2-7; 9 positions agree with TRBD2. Trimming removed 0 bases from V and 4 bases from J; junction bases left unmatched: 11. CDR1 and CDR2 (germline): SGHKS, YYEKEE (reference sequence). This CDR3 is 17 amino acids long.

There are a few counts of this clonotype. The chain links TRBV4-2 to TRBJ2-3, with 11 bases that match TRBD2. CDR3 size: 15 residues. The V gene's germline CDR1 is LGHNA and CDR2 YNFKEQ. V gave up 6 bases and J gave up 4 bases; unmatched junction bases: 6. As DNA, the CDR3 is TGTGCCAGCAGAATAGCGGGGGGGCGTTCAGATACGCAGTATTTT. Its translation is CASRIAGGRSDTQYF.

The sample holds a few counts of this clonotype. The genes are TRBV12-3 or TRBV12-4 and TRBJ2-5; no reliable D call. Trimming took 5 bases from V and 4 from J, leaving 8 bases between them. There are 12 residues in the CDR3. As DNA, the CDR3 is TGTGCCAGCAGTGCAACTTCAGAGACCCAGTACTTC. It codes for CASSATSETQYF.

The V call is TRBV3-1, the J call TRBJ2-5, with 8 nucleotides matching TRBD2. There are 15 residues in the CDR3. The V gene end was trimmed by 1 base and the J gene end by 6 bases; junction bases not matched to a gene: 7. Germline V gene data show CDR1 as LGHDT and CDR2 as YNNKEL (reference sequence). The CDR3 sequence: CASSQGGTSDQTQYF. As DNA, the CDR3 is TGTGCCAGCAGCCAAGGAGGGACTAGTGATCAGACCCAGTACTTC.

This clonotype showed up just a few times. This chain links TRBV4-1 with TRBJ2-1; D might be TRBD2 (6 bases). The CDR3 consists of 11 residues. V gave up 6 bases and J gave up 13 bases, with 13 bases separating them. CDR1 MGHRA and CDR2 YSYEKL come from the germline V gene. The CDR3 region is CASSGGTLQFF. The CDR3 nucleotides read TGCGCCAGCAGTGGCGGGACTCTACAGTTCTTC.

This rearrangement joins TRBV7-2 to TRBJ1-1, with D unclear. Germline CDR1 is SGHTA and CDR2 is FQGNSA. V lost 1 base and J 1 base, leaving 7 bases between the germline ends. The CDR3 consists of 14 residues. The CDR3 sequence is CASSLGWRNTEAFF. The CDR3 region has the DNA TGTGCCAGCAGCTTAGGTTGGCGGAACACTGAAGCTTTCTTT.

This clonotype showed up just once. The CDR3 sequence: CSAVRDTQYF. The CDR3, as DNA: TGCAGCGCCGTCCGGGATACGCAGTATTTT. The J gene is TRBJ2-3, the V gene TRBV29-1; D ambiguous. CDR3 length: 10 amino acids. V was clipped by 7 bases and J by 6 bases, with 8 bases between them. Germline V gives CDR1 SQVTM, CDR2 ANQGSEA.

The chain couples TRBV4-3 to TRBJ2-1; no firm D call. Germline-derived CDR1 and CDR2 are LGHNA and YSLEER. The CDR3 covers 13 residues. The V gene lost 4 bases and the J gene lost 8 bases, with 12 bases spanning the gap. CDR3 sequence reads: CASSLTRRYEQFF. The DNA of the CDR3 is TGCGCCAGCAGCCTCACCCGTAGGTATGAGCAGTTCTTC.

This clonotype has just a few counts. V gene TRBV2 combines with J gene TRBJ2-3; either TRBD1 or TRBD2 may supply D (6 bases each). This CDR3 spans 14 amino acids. V was cut by 5 bases and J by 6 bases, with 15 bases left in between. Per germline, CDR1 SNHLY and CDR2 FYNNEI. As DNA, the CDR3 is TGTGCCAGCAGTCGACTAGAGGGGGAGGATACGCAGTATTTT. Translation: CASSRLEGEDTQYF. Filled out from reference TRBV2 and TRBJ2-3, the complete variable domain reads EPEVTQTPSHQVTQMGQEVILRCVPISNHLYFYWYRQILGQKVEFLVSFYNNEISEKSEIFDDQFSVERPDGSNFTLKIRSTKLEDSAMYFCASSRLEGEDTQYFGPGTRLTVL.

This clonotype was observed a handful of times. The chain joins TRBV5-1 to TRBJ2-3; D is possibly TRBD2 (5 bases). Germline V gene lookup returns CDR1 SGHRS and CDR2 YFSETQ. This CDR3 has 14 amino acids. Trimming removed 4 bases from V and 6 bases from J, with 15 bases in between. The DNA of the CDR3 is TGCGCCAGCAGCGGACCTCCGGGGTCGGATACGCAGTATTTT. Protein product: CASSGPPGSDTQYF.

The chain is built from TRBV29-1 and TRBJ1-2; perhaps TRBD1 as D (6 bases). Germline loops: CDR1 SQVTM, CDR2 ANQGSEA. The CDR3 loop spans 13 amino acids. The germline V and J ends were trimmed by 3 bases and 4 bases, with 12 bases remaining between them. The DNA of the CDR3 is TGCAGCGTTGACCAGGGGCCAGGCTATGGCTACACCTTC. This encodes CSVDQGPGYGYTF.

This sequence joins TRBV4-3 and TRBJ2-1; D unresolved. CDR1 and CDR2 from the germline V gene are LGHNA and YSLEER. CDR3 length: 16 amino acids. V was clipped by 0 bases and J by 2 bases, with 11 bases between them. CDR3 DNA sequence: TGCGCCAGCAGCCAAGAACCACAAGCCGCCTACAATGAGCAGTTCTTC. The encoded protein is CASSQEPQAAYNEQFF.

The rearrangement links TRBV20-1 to TRBJ2-5, with TRBD2 identical over 10 bases. V lost 0 bases to trimming and J lost 6 bases; unmatched junction nucleotides: 10. This CDR3 is built from 16 residues. CDR1 and CDR2 from the germline V gene are DFQATT and SNEGSKA (reference sequence). The CDR3 DNA reads TGCAGTGCTAGAGATTTTATGAGCGGGGGGGCGCAGACCCAGTACTTC. The encoded protein is CSARDFMSGGAQTQYF.

This sequence joins TRBV25-1 and TRBJ2-5; the match to TRBD2 covers 10 bases. Germline-derived CDR1 and CDR2 are MGHDK and SYGVNS. Trimming cost V 0 bases and J 2 bases; bases outside gene matches: 6. This CDR3 has 17 residues. The CDR3 protein is CASSEYRASGGQETQYF. CDR3 sequence (DNA): TGTGCCAGCAGTGAATATAGGGCTAGCGGGGGTCAAGAGACCCAGTACTTC.

This sequence joins TRBV29-1 and TRBJ1-1; unclear D gene. The CDR3 is made up of 12 amino acids. Between the trimmed V and J ends, which lost 7 bases and 4 bases, there was a span of 13 bases. The germline V gene has CDR1 SQVTM and CDR2 ANQGSEA. CDR3 coding DNA: TGCAGCGCCCAGGTTTTGCGCACTGAAGCTTTCTTT. Residues: CSAQVLRTEAFF.

This clonotype showed up just a few times. V and J are TRBV6-5 and TRBJ1-4; 7 bases agree with TRBD1. Per the germline V gene, CDR1 is MNHEY and CDR2 is SVGAGI. The CDR3 is made up of 16 amino acids. V was clipped by 7 bases and J by 0 bases; unmatched bases: 8. The CDR3 loop reads CASTWDSFSTNEKLFF. The DNA of the CDR3 is TGTGCCAGCACCTGGGACAGCTTTTCAACTAATGAAAAACTGTTTTTT.